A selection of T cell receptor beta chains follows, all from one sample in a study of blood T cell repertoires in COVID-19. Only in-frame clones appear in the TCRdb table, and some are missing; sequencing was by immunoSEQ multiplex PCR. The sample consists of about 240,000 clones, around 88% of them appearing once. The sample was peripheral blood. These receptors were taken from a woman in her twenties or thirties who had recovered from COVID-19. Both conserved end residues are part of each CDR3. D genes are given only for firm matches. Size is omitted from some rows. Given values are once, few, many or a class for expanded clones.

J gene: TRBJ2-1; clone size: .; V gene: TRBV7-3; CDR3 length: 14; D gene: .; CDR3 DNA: TGTGCCAGCAGCCCATCTAGAGCCTACAATGAGCAGTTCTTC; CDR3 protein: CASSPSRAYNEQFF
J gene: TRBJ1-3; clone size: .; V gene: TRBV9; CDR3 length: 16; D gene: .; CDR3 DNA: TGTGCCAGCAGCGTGACACCCTCTATCTCTGGAAACACCATATATTTT; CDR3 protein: CASSVTPSISGNTIYF
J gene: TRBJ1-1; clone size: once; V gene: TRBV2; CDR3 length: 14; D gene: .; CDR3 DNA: TGTGCCAGCATAAAGGAGGGCCCAAACACTGAAGCTTTCTTT; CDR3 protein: CASIKEGPNTEAFF
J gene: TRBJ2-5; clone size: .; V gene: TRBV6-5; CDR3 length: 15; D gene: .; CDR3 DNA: TGTGCCAGCAGTCCTCGGGACTCCCGGGGAGAGACCCAGTACTTC; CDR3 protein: CASSPRDSRGETQYF
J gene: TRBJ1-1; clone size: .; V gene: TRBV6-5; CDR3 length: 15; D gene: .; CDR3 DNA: TGTGCCAGCAGTTCTACGACAACCTTGAACACTGAAGCTTTCTTT; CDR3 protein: CASSSTTTLNTEAFF
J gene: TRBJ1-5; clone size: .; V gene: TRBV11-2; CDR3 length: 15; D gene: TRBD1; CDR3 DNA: TGTGCCAGCAGCACCCAGGGGGGCAGCAATCAGCCCCAGCATTTT; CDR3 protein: CASSTQGGSNQPQHF
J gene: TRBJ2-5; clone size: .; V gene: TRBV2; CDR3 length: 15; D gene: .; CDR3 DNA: TGTGCCAGCAGCGCCATGACTAGTGCCCCGGGGACCCAGTACTTC; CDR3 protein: CASSAMTSAPGTQYF
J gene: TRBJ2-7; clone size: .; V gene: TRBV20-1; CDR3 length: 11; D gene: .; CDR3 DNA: TGCAGTGCTAGAGTCGGCCGAGGGCAGTACTTC; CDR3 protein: CSARVGRGQYF
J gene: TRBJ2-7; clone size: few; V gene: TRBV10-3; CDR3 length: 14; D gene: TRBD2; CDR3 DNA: TGTGCCATCGGGTTGTCGGGAGGGATGTACGAGCAGTACTTC; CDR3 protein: CAIGLSGGMYEQYF
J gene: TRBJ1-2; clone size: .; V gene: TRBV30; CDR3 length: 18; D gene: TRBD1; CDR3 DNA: TGTGCCTGGAGTACAGGGGGCCCCATTTCGCGATTTAACTATGGCTACACCTTC; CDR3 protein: CAWSTGGPISRFNYGYTF
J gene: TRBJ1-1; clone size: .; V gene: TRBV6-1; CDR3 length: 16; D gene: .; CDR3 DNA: TGTGCCAGCAGTGAAGAGGTAGGACACACGAACACTGAAGCTTTCTTT; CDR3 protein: CASSEEVGHTNTEAFF
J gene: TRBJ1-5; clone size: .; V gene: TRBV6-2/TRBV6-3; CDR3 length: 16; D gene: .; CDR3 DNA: TGTGCCAGCAGTTATCGGGGTGAGGTGTGGAATCAGCCCCAGCATTTT; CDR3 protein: CASSYRGEVWNQPQHF
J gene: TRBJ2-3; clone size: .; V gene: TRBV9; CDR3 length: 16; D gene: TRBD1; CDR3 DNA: TGTGCCAGCAGCGGCGGGGGACAGGGGGCGACAGATACGCAGTATTTT; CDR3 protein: CASSGGGQGATDTQYF
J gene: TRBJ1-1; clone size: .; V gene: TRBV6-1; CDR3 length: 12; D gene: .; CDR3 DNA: TGTGCCAGCAGTGATGACAACTTTGAAGCTTTCTTT; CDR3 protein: CASSDDNFEAFF
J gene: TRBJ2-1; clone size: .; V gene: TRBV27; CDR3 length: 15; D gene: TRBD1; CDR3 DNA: TGTGCCAGCAGGTACTCGACAGGGCTAGGCAATGAGCAGTTCTTC; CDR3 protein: CASRYSTGLGNEQFF
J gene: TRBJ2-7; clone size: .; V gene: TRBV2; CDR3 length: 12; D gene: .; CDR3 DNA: TGTGCCAGCTCTTCCCAGGCCTACGAGCAGTACTTC; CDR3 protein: CASSSQAYEQYF
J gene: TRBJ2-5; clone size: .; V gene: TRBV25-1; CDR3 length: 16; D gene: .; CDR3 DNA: TGTGCCAGCAGTGCAACAGGACAGCTGTACCAAGAGACCCAGTACTTC; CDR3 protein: CASSATGQLYQETQYF
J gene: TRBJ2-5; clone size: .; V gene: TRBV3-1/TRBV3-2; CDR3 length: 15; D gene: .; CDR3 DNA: TGTGCCAGCAGCCTGAGAAACCCGAGAAAAGAGACCCAGTACTTC; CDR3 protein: CASSLRNPRKETQYF
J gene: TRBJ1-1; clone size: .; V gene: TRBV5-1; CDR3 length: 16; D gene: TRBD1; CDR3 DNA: TGCGCCAGCAGCTTATCCCCCACAGGGGCGAATGCTGAAGCTTTCTTT; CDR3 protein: CASSLSPTGANAEAFF
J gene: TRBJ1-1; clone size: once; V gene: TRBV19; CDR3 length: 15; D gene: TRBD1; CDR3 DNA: TGTGCCAGCCAAATAGACGACAGGGGTTCAACTGAAGCTTTCTTT; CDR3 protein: CASQIDDRGSTEAFF
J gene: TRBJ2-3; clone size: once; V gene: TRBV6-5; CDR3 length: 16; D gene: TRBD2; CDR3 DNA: TGTGCCAGCAGTTGGAGACTAGCGGGGATCACAGATACGCAGTATTTT; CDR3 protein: CASSWRLAGITDTQYF
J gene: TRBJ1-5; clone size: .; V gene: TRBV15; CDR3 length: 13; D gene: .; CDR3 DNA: TGTGCCACCAGGGGGGGGACGGGACAGCCCCAGCATTTT; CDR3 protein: CATRGGTGQPQHF
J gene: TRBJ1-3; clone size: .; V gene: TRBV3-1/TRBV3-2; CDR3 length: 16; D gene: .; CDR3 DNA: TGTGCCAGCAGCTCCCTGGCGGGCTCCTCTGGAAACACCATATATTTT; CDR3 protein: CASSSLAGSSGNTIYF
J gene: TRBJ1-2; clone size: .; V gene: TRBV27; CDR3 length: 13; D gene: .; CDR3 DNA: TGTGCCAGCAGCTTAACAGGGATCCATGGCTACACCTTC; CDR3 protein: CASSLTGIHGYTF
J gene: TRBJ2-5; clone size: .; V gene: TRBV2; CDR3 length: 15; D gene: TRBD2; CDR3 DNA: TGTGCCAGCAGTTCTCTAGCGGGGGGACAAGAGACCCAGTACTTC; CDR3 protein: CASSSLAGGQETQYF
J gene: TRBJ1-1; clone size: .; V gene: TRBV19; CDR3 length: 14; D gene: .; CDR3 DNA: TGTGCCTCAATAGTGAGACACCAGGGCACTGAAGCTTTCTTT; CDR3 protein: CASIVRHQGTEAFF
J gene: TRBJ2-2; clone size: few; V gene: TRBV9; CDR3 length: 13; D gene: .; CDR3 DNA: TGTGCCAGCAGCGCATCCATTACCGGGGAGCTGTTTTTT; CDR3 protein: CASSASITGELFF
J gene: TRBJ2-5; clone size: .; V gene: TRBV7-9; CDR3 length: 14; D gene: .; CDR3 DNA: TGTGCCAGCAGCTTTAAGGGAGGCCAAGAGACCCAGTACTTC; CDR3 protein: CASSFKGGQETQYF
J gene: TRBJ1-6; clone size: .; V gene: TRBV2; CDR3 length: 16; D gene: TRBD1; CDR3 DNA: TGTGCCAGCAGGGGACAGGATGTTCCACAATTTTCACCCCTCCACTTT; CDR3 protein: CASRGQDVPQFSPLHF